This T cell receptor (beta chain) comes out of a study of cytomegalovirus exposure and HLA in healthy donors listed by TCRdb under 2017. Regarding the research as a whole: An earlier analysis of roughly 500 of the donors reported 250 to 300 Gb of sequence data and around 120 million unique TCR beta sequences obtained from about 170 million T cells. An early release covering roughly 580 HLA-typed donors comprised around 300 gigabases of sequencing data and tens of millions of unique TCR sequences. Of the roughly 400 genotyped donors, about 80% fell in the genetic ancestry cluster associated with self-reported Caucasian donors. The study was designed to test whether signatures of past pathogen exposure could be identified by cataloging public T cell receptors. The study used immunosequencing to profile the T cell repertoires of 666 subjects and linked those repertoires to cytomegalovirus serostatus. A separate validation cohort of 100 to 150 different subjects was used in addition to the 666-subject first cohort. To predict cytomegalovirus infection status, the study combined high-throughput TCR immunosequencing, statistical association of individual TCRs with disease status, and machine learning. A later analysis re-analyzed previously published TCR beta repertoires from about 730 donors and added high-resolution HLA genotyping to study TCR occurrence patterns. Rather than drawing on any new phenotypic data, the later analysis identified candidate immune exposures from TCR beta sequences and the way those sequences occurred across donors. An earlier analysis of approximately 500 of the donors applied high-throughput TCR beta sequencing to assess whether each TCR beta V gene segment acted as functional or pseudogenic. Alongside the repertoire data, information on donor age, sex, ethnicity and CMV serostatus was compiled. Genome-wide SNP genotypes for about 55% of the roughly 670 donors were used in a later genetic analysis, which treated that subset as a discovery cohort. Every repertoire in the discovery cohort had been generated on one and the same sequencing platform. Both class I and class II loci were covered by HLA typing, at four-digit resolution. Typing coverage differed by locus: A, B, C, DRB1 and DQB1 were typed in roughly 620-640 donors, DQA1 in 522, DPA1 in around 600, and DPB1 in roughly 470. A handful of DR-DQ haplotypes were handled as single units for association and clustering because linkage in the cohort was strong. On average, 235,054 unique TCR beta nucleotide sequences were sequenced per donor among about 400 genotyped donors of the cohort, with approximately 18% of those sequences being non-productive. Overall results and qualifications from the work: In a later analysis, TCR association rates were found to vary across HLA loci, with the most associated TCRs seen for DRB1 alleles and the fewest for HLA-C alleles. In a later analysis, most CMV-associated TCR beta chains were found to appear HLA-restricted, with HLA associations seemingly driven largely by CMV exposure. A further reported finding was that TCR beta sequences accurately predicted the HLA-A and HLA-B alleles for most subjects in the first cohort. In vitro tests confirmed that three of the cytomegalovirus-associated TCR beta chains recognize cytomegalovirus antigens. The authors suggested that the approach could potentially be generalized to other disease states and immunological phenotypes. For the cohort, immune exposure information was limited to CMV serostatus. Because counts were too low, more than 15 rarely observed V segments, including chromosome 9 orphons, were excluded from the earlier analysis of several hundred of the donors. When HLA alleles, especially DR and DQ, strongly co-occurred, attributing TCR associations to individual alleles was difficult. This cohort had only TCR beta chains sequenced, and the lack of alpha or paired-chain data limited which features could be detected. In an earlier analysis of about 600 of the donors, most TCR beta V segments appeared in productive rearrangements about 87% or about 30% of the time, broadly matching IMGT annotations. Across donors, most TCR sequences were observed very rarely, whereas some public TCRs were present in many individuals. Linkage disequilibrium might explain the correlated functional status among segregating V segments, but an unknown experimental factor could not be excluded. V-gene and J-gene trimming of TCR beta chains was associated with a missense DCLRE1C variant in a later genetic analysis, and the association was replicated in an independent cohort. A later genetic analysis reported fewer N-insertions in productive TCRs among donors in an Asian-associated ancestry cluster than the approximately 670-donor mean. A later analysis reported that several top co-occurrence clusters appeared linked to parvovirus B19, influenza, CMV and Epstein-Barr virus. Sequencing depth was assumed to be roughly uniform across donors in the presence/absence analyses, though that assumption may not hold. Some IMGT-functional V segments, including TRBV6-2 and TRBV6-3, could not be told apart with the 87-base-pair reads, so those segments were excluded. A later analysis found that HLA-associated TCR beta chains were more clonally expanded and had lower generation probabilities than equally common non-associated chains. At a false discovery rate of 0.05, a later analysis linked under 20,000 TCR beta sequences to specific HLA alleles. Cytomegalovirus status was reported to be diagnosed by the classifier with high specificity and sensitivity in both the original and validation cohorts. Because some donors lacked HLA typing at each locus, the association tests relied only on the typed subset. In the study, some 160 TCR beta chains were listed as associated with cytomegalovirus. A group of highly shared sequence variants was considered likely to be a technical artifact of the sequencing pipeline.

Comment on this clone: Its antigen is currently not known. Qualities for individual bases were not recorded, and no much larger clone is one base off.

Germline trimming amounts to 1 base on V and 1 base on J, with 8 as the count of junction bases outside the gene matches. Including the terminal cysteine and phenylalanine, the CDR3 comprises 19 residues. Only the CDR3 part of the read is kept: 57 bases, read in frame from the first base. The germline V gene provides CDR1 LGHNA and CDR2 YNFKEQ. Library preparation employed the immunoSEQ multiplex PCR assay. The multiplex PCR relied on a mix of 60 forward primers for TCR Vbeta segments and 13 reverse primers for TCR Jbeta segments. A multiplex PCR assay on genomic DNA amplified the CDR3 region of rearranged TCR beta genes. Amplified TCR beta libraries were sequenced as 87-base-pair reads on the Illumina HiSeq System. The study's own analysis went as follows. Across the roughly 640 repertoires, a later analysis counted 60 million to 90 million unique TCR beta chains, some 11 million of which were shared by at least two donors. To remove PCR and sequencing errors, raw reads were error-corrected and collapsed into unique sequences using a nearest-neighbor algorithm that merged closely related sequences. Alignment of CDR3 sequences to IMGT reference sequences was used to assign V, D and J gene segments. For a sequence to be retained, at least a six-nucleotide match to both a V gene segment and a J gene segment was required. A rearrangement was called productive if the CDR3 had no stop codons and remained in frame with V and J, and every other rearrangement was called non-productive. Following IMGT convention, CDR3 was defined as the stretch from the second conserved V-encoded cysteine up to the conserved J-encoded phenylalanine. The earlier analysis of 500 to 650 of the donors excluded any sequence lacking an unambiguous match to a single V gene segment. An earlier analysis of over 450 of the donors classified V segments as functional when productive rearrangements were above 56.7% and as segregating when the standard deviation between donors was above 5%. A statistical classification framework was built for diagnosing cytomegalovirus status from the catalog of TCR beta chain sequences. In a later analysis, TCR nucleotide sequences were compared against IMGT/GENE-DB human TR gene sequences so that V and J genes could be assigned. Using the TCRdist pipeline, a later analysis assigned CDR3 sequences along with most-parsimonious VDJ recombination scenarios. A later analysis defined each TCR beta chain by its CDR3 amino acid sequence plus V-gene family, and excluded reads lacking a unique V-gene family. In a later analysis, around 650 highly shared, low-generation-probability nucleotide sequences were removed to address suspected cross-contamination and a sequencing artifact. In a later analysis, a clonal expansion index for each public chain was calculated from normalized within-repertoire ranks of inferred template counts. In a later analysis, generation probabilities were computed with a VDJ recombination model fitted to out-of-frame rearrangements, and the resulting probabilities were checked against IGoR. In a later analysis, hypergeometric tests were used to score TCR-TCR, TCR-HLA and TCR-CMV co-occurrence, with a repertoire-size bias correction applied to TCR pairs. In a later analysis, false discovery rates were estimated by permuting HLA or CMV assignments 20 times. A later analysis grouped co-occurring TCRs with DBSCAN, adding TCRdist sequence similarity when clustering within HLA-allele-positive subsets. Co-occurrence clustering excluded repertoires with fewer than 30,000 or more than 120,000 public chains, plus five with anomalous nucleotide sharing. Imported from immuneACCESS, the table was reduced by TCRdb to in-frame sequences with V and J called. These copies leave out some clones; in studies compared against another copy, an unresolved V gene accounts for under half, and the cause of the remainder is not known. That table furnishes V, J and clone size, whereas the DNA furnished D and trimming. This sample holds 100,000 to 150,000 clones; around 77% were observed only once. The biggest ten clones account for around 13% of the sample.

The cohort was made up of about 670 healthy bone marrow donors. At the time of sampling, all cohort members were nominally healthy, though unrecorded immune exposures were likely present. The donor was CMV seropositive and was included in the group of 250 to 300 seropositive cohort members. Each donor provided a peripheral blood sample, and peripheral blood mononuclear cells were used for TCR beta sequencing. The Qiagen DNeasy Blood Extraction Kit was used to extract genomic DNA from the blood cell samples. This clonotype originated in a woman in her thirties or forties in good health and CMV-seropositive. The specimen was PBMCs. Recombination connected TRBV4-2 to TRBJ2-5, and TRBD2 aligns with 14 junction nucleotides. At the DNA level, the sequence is TGTGCCAGCAGCCAAGCGGTGACTAGCGGGGGGGGGACCCAAGAGACCCAGTACTTC. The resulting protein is CASSQAVTSGGGTQETQYF.